This entry features one T cell receptor beta chain sequence. What it binds is not known. Use of 60 Vbeta and 13 Jbeta primers characterized the PCR. Some clones are missing from TCRdb's copy, which holds only in-frame ones; the method was immunoSEQ multiplex PCR. The sample consists of around 180,000 clones, approximately 80% of them appearing once. The entry originates in a study of cytomegalovirus exposure and HLA in healthy donors. The study, taken as a whole, reports: Some highly shared sequence variants likely arose as a pipeline artifact.

The germline gives CDR1 LGHNA, CDR2 YNFKEQ. The CDR3 length is 14 residues. V lost 1 base and J lost 7; bases outside the gene matches: 4. Source material: PBMCs. The receptor was derived from a boy between 2 and 10 years old in good health and CMV-seronegative. V is TRBV4-2 and J is TRBJ2-7; 10 nucleotides align to TRBD2. This chain's CDR3 is CASSQGLAGDEQYF. The CDR3, as DNA: TGTGCCAGCAGCCAAGGCCTAGCGGGAGATGAGCAGTACTTC.